The T cell receptor (beta chain) under discussion was sequenced for a study of T cell responses to AZD1222 COVID-19 vaccine. The method was immunoSEQ multiplex PCR; TCRdb's version includes in-frame clones alone and lacks a portion of them. Of some 91,000 clones in the sample, 85% to 95% are singletons; the top ten hold 12%. Whole-study findings and limits: Repertoire samples came only from after the peak T cell response. At baseline, seropositivity was found in only a handful of AZD1222 recipients. Clonal diversity may have been underestimated, and the donors were mostly white British, with more females than males.

Looked up from germline, CDR1 is LNHDA and CDR2 is SQIVND (reference sequence). The V and J ends lost 7 bases and 3 bases, in that order; junction bases with no gene match: 11. This CDR3 contains 16 residues. A word on this clone: The antigen remains unidentified.

This receptor was taken from an adult in good health. The material was peripheral blood, obtained on day 0 of AZD1222 vaccination. J is TRBJ2-1 and V is TRBV19; TRBD2 matches at 8 bases. The CDR3 spells CASNDPLGLDYNEQFF. The CDR3 DNA is TGTGCCAGTAATGACCCGTTGGGACTAGACTACAATGAGCAGTTCTTC. The full variable domain, its missing parts supplied by reference TRBV19 and TRBJ2-1, is DGGITQSPKYLFRKEGQNVTLSCEQNLNHDAMYWYRQDPGQGLRLIYYSQIVNDFQKGDIAEGYSVSREKKESFPLTVTSAQKNPTAFYLCASNDPLGLDYNEQFFGPGTRLTVL.